The clone carrying this TCR beta chain turned up a few times. Its target is unknown. This sample stems from a study of T cells after yellow fever vaccination. Study results and limitations: Reappearance after the booster was seen for most primary-vaccination clones, at 95% to 96% CD4 and around 88% CD8. Abundant bulk-population clonotypes could contaminate the FACS-sorted repertoires.

The authors made TCR cDNA by 5'RACE template switching, adding a universal primer site and UMIs. TCRdb recomputed calls from the 5' RACE reads with MiXCR, one row per CDR3 protein. Here the sample spans about 330,000 distinct CDR3 sequences, 7% to 9% being singletons. The V gene lost 8 bases and the J gene lost 11 bases, with 27 bases spanning the gap. Germline loops: CDR1 MNHNS, CDR2 SASEGT. The CDR3 spans 15 residues. Sample: PBMCs, taken around 45 days after the first yellow fever vaccination. This clonotype originated in a man between 18 and 35 years old who received the YFV17D yellow fever vaccine. V gene TRBV6-1 combines with J gene TRBJ1-1; TRBD1 might be the D (5 bases). The CDR3 reads CASHGRGRALQWAFF. In DNA form, the CDR3 reads TGTGCCAGCCATGGGCGGGGCAGGGCCCTTCAGTGGGCTTTCTTT.